Shown below are 14 T cell receptor beta chains from a single sample sequenced in a study of neoadjuvant nivolumab and ipilimumab in lung cancer. TCRdb's copy holds only in-frame clones and misses some; the assay was immunoSEQ multiplex PCR. This table has 26,000 or so clones, over 80% appearing once. Sequencing was performed on tumor tissue, taken after neoadjuvant nivolumab, alone or with ipilimumab, at or shortly before surgery. The source is an adult with non-small cell lung cancer.

The chain joins TRBV28 to TRBJ1-1; D is ambiguous. Trimming removed 2 bases from V and 4 bases from J, with 26 bases in between. Germline V lookup: CDR1 MDHEN, CDR2 SYDVKM. The CDR3 is made up of 19 amino acids. CDR3 DNA sequence: TGTGCCAGCAGTTTAAACACGCCGGGCCCCGCCCGAAGGGCCACTGAAGCTTTCTTT. Amino acids: CASSLNTPGPARRATEAFF.

The chain carries TRBV6-5 and TRBJ1-3; unclear D gene. The V end lost 0 bases, the J end lost 4 bases, and 10 bases lay between the germline ends. Germline-derived CDR1 and CDR2 are MNHEY and SVGAGI. The CDR3 is 15 residues long. The CDR3 reads CASSYSIVAGNTIYF. DNA of the CDR3: TGTGCCAGCAGTTACTCGATAGTGGCCGGAAACACCATATATTTT.

The chain couples TRBV6-6 to TRBJ1-5; 7 bases match TRBD1. With 6 bases clipped from V and 3 bases from J, the junction kept 8 bases outside the gene matches. This CDR3 spans 15 amino acids. The germline gives CDR1 MNHNY, CDR2 SVGAGI (reference sequence). CDR3 sequence: CASRQDRALNQPQHF. CDR3 coding DNA: TGTGCCAGCAGACAAGACAGGGCCCTCAATCAGCCCCAGCATTTT.

This sequence joins TRBV2 and TRBJ1-3; D may be TRBD1 (5 bases). The CDR3 loop spans 16 amino acids. Per the germline V gene, CDR1 is SNHLY and CDR2 is FYNNEI. V was pared by 7 bases and J by 0 bases, with 16 bases between. The CDR3 here is CASTRGPLLSGNTIYF. CDR3 coding DNA: TGTGCCAGCACTCGGGGACCTCTACTCTCTGGAAACACCATATATTTT. Together with reference TRBV2 and TRBJ1-3, the CDR3 gives the full variable domain: EPEVTQTPSHQVTQMGQEVILRCVPISNHLYFYWYRQILGQKVEFLVSFYNNEISEKSEIFDDQFSVERPDGSNFTLKIRSTKLEDSAMYFCASTRGPLLSGNTIYFGEGSWLTVV.

The chain combines TRBV28 with TRBJ1-4; D is possibly TRBD1 (5 bases). The germline V gene encodes CDR1 MDHEN and CDR2 SYDVKM. V lost 5 bases, J lost 4 bases, and 8 bases lay in between. The CDR3 is made up of 13 amino acids. CDR3 sequence reads: CASSTGGNEKLFF. In DNA form, the CDR3 reads TGTGCCAGCAGTACCGGGGGTAATGAAAAACTGTTTTTT.

This chain links TRBV6-1 with TRBJ2-2; D is possibly TRBD1 or TRBD2 (5 bases each). This CDR3 is 15 amino acids long. Trimming stripped 8 bases from V and 5 bases from J, with 18 bases between. CDR1 MNHNS and CDR2 SASEGT come from the germline V gene. CDR3 in amino acids: CASFQAKGSTGELFF. The CDR3 DNA sequence: TGTGCCAGCTTTCAGGCAAAGGGGAGTACCGGGGAGCTGTTTTTT.

This clone was seen only once. The chain uses TRBV29-1 and TRBJ2-2; 8 bases align to TRBD1. This CDR3 has 14 residues. Looked up from germline, CDR1 is SQVTM and CDR2 is ANQGSEA. With V trimmed by 6 bases and J by 5 bases, 8 bases remained unmatched. In nucleotides, the CDR3 is TGCAGCGTCCGAGGACAGGGAGGAACCGGGGAGCTGTTTTTT. It is translated as CSVRGQGGTGELFF.

The gene calls are TRBV20-1 and TRBJ2-5, with 7 bases aligning to TRBD2. This CDR3 region has 11 residues. V was pared by 5 bases and J by 14 bases, with 11 bases of the junction left unmatched. Germline V gene sequence: CDR1 DFQATT, CDR2 SNEGSKA (reference sequence). The CDR3 region has the DNA TGCAGTGCTGACACTGGGGACTACATATACTTC. It yields the protein CSADTGDYIYF.

This clone was observed once. The rearrangement links TRBV2 to TRBJ1-5; 7 nucleotides line up with TRBD1. The CDR3 covers 14 residues. The germline gives CDR1 SNHLY, CDR2 FYNNEI. Trimming removed 4 bases from V and 6 bases from J; junction bases left unmatched: 6. The CDR3 nucleotides are TGTGCCAGCAGTGCCGACAGGGAGGGTCAGCCCCAGCATTTT. Protein sequence: CASSADREGQPQHF.

CDR3 nucleotides: TGTGCCTGGAGTTGGGGCGGTGAAGCTTTCTTT. This codes for CAWSWGGEAFF. The chain links TRBV30 to TRBJ1-1; D might be TRBD1 (5 bases). The V gene's germline CDR1 is GTSNPN and CDR2 SVGIG (reference sequence). With 2 bases removed from V and 7 bases from J, the gap between germline ends came to 8 bases. The CDR3 contains 11 residues.

This chain joins TRBV19 and TRBJ1-5; TRBD1 matches at 8 bases. CDR1 and CDR2 from the germline V gene are LNHDA and SQIVND (reference sequence). CDR3 size: 15 residues. With 2 bases clipped from V and 4 bases from J, the junction kept 4 bases outside the gene matches. The CDR3 bases are TGTGCCAGTAGTATAAGGGGGGACAGGAATCAGCCCCAGCATTTT. This gives the protein CASSIRGDRNQPQHF.

This sequence joins TRBV10-2 and TRBJ2-5, with D possibly matching TRBD2 (6 bases). V shed 4 bases and J shed 3 bases, with 6 bases lying between them. Germline assignment: CDR1 WSHSY and CDR2 SAAADI. The CDR3 runs to 12 residues. CDR3 amino acids: CASSGGEETQYF. CDR3 in DNA: TGCGCCAGCAGTGGCGGGGAAGAGACCCAGTACTTC.

This clone occurred a few times. The chain recombines TRBV30 with TRBJ2-1; D remains unclear. CDR1 is GTSNPN, CDR2 SVGIG, per germline (reference sequence). The CDR3 loop spans 17 amino acids. Trimming left V 3 bases short and J 2 bases short, with 20 bases between. CDR3 DNA sequence: TGTGCCTGGAGGGGCGTGTGGGTCTACTCAACCTACAATGAGCAGTTCTTC. Amino acid sequence: CAWRGVWVYSTYNEQFF.

The sample holds a few counts of this clone. The chain couples TRBV20-1 to TRBJ1-2; D is unclear. CDR3 size: 11 residues. Deletions cut 5 bases from V and 14 bases from J, with 18 bases between. Germline CDR1 and CDR2: DFQATT and SNEGSKA (reference sequence). CDR3 DNA: TGCAGTGCTCTCTTTGTCCCCCGCGGGACCTTC. It codes for CSALFVPRGTF.